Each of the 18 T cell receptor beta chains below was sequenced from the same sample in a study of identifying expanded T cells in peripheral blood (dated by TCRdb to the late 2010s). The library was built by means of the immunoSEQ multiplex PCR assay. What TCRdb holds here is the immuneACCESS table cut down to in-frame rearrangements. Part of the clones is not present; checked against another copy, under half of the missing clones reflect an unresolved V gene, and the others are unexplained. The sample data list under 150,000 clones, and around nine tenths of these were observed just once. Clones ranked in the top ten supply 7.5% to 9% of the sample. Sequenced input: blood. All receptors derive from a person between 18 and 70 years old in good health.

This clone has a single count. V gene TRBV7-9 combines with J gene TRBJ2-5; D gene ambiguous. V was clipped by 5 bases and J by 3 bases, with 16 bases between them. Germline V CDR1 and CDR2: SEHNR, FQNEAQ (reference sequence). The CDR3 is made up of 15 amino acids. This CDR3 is CASSRAVSGEETQYF. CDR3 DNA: TGTGCCAGCAGCCGAGCTGTTAGTGGGGAAGAGACCCAGTACTTC.

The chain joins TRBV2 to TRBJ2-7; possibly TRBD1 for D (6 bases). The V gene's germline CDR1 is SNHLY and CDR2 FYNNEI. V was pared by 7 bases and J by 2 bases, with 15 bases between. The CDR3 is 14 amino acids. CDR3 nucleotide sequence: TGTGCCAGCAAGCCGGGACACCAAACCTACGAGCAGTACTTC. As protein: CASKPGHQTYEQYF.

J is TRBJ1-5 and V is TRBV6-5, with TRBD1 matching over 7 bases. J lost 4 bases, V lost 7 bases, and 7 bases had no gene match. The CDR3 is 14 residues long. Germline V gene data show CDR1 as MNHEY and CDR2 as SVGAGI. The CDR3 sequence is CASTTGVGNQPQHF. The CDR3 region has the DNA TGTGCCAGCACCACAGGGGTGGGGAATCAGCCCCAGCATTTT.

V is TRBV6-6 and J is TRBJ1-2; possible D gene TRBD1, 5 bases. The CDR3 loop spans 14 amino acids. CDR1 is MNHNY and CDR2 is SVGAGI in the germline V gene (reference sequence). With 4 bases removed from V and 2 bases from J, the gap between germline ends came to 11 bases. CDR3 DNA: TGTGCCAGCAGTTTTGATAGGGGAAACTATGGCTACACCTTC. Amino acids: CASSFDRGNYGYTF.

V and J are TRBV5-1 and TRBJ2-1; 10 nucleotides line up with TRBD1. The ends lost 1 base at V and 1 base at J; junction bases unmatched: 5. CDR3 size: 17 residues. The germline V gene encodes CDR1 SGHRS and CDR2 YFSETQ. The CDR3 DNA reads TGCGCCAGCAGCTTGCGACAGGGGGCACAATCCTACAATGAGCAGTTCTTC. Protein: CASSLRQGAQSYNEQFF.

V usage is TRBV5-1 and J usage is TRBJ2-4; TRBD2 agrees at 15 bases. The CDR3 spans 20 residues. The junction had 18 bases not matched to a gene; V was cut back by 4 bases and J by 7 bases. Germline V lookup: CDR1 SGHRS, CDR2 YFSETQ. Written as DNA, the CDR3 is TGCGCCAGCAGCCCGGCCTCGGGACTAGCGGGAGGATTTCTGGGGAACATTCAGTACTTC. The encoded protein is CASSPASGLAGGFLGNIQYF.

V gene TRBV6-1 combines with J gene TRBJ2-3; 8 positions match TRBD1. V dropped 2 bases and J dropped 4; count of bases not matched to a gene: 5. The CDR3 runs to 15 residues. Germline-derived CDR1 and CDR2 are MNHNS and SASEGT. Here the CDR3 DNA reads TGTGCCAGCAGTGAACAGGGGGCCTATTCAGATACGCAGTATTTT. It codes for CASSEQGAYSDTQYF.

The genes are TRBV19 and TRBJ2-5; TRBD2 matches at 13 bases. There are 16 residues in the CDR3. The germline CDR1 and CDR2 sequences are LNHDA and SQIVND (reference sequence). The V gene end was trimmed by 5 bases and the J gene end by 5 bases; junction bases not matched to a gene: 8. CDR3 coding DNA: TGTGCCAGTAGTGGGAGGACTAGCGGGAGAGGTGAGACCCAGTACTTC. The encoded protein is CASSGRTSGRGETQYF. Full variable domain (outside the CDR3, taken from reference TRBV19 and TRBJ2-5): DGGITQSPKYLFRKEGQNVTLSCEQNLNHDAMYWYRQDPGQGLRLIYYSQIVNDFQKGDIAEGYSVSREKKESFPLTVTSAQKNPTAFYLCASSGRTSGRGETQYFGPGTRLLVL.

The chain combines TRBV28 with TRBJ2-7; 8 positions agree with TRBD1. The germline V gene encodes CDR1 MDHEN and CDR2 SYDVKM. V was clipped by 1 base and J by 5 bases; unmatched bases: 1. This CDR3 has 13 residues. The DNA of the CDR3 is TGTGCCAGCAGTTTATCGGACAGGGACGAGCAGTACTTC. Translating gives CASSLSDRDEQYF. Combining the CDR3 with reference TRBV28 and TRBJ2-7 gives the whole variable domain DVKVTQSSRYLVKRTGEKVFLECVQDMDHENMFWYRQDPGLGLRLIYFSYDVKMKEKGDIPEGYSVSREKKERFSLILESASTNQTSMYLCASSLSDRDEQYFGPGTRLTVT.

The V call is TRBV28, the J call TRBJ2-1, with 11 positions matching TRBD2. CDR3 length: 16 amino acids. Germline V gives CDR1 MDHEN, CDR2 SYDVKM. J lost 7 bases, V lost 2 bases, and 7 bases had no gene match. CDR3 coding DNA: TGTGCCAGCAGTTTACTCACTAGCGGGAGATTGAATGAGCAGTTCTTC. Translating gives CASSLLTSGRLNEQFF.

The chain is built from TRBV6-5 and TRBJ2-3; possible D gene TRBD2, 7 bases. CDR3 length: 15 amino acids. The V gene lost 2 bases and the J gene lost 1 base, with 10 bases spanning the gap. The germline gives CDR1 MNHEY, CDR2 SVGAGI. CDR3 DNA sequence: TGTGCCAGCAGTTACAAGGGGGGGGGCACAGATACGCAGTATTTT. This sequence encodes CASSYKGGGTDTQYF.

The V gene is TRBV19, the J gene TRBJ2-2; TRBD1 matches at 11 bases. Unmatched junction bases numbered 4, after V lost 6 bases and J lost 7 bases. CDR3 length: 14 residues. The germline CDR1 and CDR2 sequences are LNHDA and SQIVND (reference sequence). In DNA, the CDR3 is TGTGCCAGTAGAGGACAGGGGGCTGTCGGGGAGCTGTTTTTT. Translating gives CASRGQGAVGELFF.

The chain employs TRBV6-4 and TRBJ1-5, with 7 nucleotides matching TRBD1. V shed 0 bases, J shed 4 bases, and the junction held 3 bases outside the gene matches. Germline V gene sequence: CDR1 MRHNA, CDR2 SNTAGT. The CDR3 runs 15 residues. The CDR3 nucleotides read TGTGCCAGCAGTGACTCGAGGGGGCAGAATCAGCCCCAGCATTTT. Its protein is CASSDSRGQNQPQHF.

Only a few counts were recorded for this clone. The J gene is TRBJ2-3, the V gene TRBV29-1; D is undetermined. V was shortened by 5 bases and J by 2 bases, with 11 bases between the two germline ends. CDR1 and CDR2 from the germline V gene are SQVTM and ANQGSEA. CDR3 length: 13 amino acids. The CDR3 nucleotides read TGCAGCGTTAAGGGCAGGCTCACAGATACGCAGTATTTT. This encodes CSVKGRLTDTQYF.

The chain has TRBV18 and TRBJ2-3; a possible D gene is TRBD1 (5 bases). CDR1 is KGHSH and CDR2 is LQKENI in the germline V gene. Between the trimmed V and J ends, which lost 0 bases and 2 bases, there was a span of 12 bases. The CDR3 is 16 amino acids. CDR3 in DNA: TGTGCCAGCTCACCACCGAAAGGGGCAAACACAGATACGCAGTATTTT. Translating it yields CASSPPKGANTDTQYF.

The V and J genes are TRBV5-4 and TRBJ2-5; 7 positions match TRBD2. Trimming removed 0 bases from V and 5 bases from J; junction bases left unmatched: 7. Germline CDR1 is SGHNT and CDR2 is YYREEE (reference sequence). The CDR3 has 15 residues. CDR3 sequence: CASSLEGGRGETQYF. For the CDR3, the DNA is TGTGCCAGCAGCTTGGAGGGAGGGCGCGGGGAGACCCAGTACTTC.

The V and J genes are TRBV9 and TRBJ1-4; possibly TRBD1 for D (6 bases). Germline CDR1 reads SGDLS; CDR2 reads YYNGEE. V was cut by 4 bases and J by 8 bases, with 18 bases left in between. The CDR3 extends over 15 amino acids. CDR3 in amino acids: CASSPLRGRAEKLFF. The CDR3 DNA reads TGTGCCAGCAGCCCCCTCCGGGGGCGAGCCGAAAAACTGTTTTTT.

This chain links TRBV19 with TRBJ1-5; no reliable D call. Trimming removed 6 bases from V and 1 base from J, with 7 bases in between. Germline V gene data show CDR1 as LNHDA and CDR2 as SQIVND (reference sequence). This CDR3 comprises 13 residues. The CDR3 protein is CASRGFSNQPQHF. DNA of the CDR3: TGTGCCAGTAGGGGGTTCAGCAATCAGCCCCAGCATTTT.